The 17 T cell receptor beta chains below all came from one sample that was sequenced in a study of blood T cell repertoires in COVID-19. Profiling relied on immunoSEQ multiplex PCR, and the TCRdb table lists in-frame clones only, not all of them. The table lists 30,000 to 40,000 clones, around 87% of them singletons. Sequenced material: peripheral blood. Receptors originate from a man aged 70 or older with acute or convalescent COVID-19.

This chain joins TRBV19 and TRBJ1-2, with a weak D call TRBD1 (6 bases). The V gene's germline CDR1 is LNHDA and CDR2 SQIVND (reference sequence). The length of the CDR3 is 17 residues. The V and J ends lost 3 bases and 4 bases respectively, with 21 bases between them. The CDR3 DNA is TGTGCCAGTAGTATGTCGGTCGGACAGCTAGCATCCTATGGCTACACCTTC. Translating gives CASSMSVGQLASYGYTF. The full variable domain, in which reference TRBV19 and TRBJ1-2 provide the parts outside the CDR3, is DGGITQSPKYLFRKEGQNVTLSCEQNLNHDAMYWYRQDPGQGLRLIYYSQIVNDFQKGDIAEGYSVSREKKESFPLTVTSAQKNPTAFYLCASSMSVGQLASYGYTFGSGTRLTVV.

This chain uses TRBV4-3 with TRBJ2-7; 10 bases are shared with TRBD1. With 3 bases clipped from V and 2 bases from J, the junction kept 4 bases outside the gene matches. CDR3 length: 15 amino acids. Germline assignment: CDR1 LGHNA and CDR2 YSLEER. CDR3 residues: CASSHRTGGPYEQYF. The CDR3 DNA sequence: TGCGCCAGCAGCCATCGGACAGGGGGACCCTACGAGCAGTACTTC.

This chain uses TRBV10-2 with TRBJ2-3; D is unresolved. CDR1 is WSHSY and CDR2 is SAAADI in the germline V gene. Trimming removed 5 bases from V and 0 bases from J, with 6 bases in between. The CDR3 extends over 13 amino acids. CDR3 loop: CASSSQSTDTQYF. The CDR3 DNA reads TGCGCCAGCAGTTCACAGAGCACAGATACGCAGTATTTT.

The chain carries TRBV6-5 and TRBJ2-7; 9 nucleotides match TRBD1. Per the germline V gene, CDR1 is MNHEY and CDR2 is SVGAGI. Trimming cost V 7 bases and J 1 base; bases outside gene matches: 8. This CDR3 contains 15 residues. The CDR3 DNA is TGTGCCAGCATACGTCCCGGGACAGGGTCCTACGAGCAGTACTTC. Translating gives CASIRPGTGSYEQYF.

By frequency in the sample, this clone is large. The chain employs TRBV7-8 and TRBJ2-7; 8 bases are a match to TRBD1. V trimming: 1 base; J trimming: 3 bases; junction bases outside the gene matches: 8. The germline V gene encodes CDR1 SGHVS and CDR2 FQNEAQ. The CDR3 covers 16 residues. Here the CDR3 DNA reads TGTGCCAGCAGCTTAGGTCTGGGAGGACAGGGCTACGAGCAGTACTTC. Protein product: CASSLGLGGQGYEQYF.

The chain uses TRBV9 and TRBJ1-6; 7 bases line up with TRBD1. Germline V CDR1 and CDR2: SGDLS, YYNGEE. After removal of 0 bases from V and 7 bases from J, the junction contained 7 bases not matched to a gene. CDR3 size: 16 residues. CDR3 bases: TGTGCCAGCAGCGTAGGAGGAGGCAGGGGGAATTCACCCCTCCACTTT. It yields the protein CASSVGGGRGNSPLHF.

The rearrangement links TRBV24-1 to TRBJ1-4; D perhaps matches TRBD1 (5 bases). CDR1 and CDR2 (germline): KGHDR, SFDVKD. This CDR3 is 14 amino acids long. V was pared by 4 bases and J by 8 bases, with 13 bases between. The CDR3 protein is CATSDTGHGEKLFF. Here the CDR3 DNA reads TGTGCCACCAGTGACACAGGACACGGGGAAAAACTGTTTTTT.

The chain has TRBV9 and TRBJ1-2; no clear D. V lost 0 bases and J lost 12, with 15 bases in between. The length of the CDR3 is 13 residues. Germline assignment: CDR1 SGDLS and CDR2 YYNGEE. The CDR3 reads CASSVDIYQADTF. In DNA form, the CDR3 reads TGTGCCAGCAGCGTAGATATCTACCAGGCAGACACCTTC.

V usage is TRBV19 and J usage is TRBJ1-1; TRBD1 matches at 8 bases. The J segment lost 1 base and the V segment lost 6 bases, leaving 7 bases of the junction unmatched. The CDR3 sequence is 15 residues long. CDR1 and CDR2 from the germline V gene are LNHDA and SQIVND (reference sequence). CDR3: CASSYPGQGNTEAFF. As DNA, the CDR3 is TGTGCCAGTAGCTATCCCGGACAGGGGAACACTGAAGCTTTCTTT.

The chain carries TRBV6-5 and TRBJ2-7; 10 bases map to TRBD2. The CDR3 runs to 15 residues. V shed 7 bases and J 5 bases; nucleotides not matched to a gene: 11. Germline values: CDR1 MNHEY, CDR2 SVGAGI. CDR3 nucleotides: TGTGCCAGCAATCTAGCGGGGGACGCGGACCACGAGCAGTACTTC. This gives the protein CASNLAGDADHEQYF.

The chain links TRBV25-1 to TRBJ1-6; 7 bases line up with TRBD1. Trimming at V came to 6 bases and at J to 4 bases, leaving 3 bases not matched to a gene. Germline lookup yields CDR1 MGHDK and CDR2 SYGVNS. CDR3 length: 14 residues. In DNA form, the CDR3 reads TGTGCCAGCAGGGGGACAGATTATAATTCACCCCTCCACTTT. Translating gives CASRGTDYNSPLHF.

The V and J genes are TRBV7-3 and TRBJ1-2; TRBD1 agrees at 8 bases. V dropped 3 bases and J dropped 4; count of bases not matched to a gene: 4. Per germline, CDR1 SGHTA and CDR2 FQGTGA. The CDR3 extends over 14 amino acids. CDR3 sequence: CASSFGQGGYGYTF. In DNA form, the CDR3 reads TGTGCCAGCAGCTTCGGACAGGGCGGCTATGGCTACACCTTC.

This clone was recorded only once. CDR3 DNA: TGCGCCAGCAGCTCGGAAGCTGTGGGAGGGGGGGACAATGAGCAGTTCTTC. This codes for CASSSEAVGGGDNEQFF. The chain is built from TRBV5-1 and TRBJ2-1, with D perhaps matching TRBD2 (7 bases). The V and J ends lost 3 bases and 5 bases respectively, with 21 bases between them. The germline V gene encodes CDR1 SGHRS and CDR2 YFSETQ. The CDR3 totals 17 residues.

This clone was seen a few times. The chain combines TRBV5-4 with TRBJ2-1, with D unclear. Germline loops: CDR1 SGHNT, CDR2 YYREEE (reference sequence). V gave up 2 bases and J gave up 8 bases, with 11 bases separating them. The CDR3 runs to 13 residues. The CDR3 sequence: CASSLELMDEQFF. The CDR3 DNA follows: TGTGCCAGCAGCTTAGAGTTGATGGATGAGCAGTTCTTC.

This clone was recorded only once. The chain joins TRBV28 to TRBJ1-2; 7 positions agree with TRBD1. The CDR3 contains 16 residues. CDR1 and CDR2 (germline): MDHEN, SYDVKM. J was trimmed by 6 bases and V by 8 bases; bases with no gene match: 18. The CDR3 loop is CASEILGDSRGDGYTF. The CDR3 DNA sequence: TGTGCCAGCGAGATTCTGGGGGATAGCAGGGGGGATGGCTACACCTTC.

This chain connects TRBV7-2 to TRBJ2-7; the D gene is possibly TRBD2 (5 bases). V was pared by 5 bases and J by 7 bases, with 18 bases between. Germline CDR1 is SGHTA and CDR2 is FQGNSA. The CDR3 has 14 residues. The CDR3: CASSPRGSSGEQYF. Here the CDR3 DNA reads TGTGCCAGCAGCCCCCGTGGGTCTTCGGGAGAGCAGTACTTC. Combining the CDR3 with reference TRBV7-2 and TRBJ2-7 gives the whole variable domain GAGVSQSPSNKVTEKGKDVELRCDPISGHTALYWYRQSLGQGLEFLIYFQGNSAPDKSGLPSDRFSAERTGGSVSTLTIQRTQQEDSAVYLCASSPRGSSGEQYFGPGTRLTVT.

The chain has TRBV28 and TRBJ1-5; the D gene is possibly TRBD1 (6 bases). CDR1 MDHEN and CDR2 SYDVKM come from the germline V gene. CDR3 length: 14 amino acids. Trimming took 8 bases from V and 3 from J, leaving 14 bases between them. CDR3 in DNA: TGTGCCAGCCTTACGACAGGCTTCAATCAGCCCCAGCATTTT. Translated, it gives CASLTTGFNQPQHF.